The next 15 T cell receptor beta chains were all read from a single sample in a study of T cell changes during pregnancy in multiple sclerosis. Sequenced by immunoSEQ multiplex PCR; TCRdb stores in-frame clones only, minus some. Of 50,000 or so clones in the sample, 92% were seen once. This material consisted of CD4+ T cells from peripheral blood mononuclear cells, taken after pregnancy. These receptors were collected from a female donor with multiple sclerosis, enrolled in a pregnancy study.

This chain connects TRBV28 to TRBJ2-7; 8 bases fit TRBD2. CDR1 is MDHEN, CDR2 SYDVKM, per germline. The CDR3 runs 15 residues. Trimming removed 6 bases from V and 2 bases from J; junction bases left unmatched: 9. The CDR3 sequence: CASRGTSGLTYEQYF. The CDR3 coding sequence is TGTGCCAGCAGAGGTACTAGCGGTCTGACCTACGAGCAGTACTTC.

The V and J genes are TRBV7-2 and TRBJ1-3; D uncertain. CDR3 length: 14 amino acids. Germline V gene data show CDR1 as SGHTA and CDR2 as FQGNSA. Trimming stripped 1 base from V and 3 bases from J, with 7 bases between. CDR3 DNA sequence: TGTGCCAGCAGCTTAGATCCAGTTGGAAACACCATATATTTT. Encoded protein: CASSLDPVGNTIYF.

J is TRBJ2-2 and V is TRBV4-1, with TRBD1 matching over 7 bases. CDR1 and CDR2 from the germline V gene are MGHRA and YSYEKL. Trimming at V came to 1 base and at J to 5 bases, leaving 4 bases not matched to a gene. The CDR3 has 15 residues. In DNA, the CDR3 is TGCGCCAGCAGCCAAGGGGACAGAGAAACCGGGGAGCTGTTTTTT. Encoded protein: CASSQGDRETGELFF.

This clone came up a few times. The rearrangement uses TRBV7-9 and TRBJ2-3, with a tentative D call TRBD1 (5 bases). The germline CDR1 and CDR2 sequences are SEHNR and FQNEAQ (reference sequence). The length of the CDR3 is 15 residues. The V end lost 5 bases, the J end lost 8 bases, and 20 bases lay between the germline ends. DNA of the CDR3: TGTGCCAGCAGCCCCGGTGGGGCAGGGCGTTCTACGCAGTATTTT. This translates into CASSPGGAGRSTQYF.

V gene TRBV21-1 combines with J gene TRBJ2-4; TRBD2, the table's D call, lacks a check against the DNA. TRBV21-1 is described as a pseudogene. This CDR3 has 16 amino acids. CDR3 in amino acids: CASSSRLGEDKNIQYF. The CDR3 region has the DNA TGTGCCAGCAGCAGCCGACTAGGAGAGGACAAAAACATTCAGTACTTC.

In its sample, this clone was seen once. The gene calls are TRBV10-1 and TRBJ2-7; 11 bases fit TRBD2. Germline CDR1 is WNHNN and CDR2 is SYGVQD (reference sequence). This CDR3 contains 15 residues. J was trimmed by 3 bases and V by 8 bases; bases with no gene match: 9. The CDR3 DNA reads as TGCGCCAGCTCCCCTAGCGGGAGGATACACTACGAGCAGTACTTC. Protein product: CASSPSGRIHYEQYF.

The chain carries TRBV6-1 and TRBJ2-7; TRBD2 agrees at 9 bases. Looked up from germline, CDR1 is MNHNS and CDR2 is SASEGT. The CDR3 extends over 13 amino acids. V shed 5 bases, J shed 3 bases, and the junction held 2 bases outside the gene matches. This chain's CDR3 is CASSRTSDYEQYF. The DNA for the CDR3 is TGTGCCAGCAGTCGGACTAGCGACTACGAGCAGTACTTC.

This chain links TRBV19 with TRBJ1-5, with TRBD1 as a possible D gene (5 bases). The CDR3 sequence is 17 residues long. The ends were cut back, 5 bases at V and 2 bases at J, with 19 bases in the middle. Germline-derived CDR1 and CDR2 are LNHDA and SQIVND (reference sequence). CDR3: CASSVPAGGAGNQPQHF. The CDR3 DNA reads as TGTGCCAGTAGTGTTCCGGCAGGAGGGGCGGGCAATCAGCCCCAGCATTTT.

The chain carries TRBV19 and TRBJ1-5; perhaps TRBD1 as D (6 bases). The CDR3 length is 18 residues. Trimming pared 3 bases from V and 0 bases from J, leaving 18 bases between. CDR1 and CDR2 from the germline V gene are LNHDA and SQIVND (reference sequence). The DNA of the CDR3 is TGTGCCAGTAGTATGACAGGTCAGACCGGTTATAGCAATCAGCCCCAGCATTTT. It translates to CASSMTGQTGYSNQPQHF.

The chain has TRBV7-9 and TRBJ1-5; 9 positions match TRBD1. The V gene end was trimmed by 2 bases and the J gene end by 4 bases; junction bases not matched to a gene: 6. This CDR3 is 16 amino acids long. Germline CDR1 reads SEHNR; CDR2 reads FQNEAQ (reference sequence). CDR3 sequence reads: CASSLMGGTGNQPQHF. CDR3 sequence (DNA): TGTGCCAGCAGCTTAATGGGCGGGACAGGGAATCAGCCCCAGCATTTT.

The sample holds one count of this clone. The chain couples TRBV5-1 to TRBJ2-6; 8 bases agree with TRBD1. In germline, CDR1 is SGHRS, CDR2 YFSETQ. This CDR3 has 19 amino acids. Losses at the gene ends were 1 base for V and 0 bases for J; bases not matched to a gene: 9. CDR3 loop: CASSLRPDRVSSGANVLTF. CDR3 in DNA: TGCGCCAGCAGCTTGCGGCCGGACAGGGTTTCCTCTGGGGCCAACGTCCTGACTTTC. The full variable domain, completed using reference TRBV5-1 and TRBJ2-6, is KAGVTQTPRYLIKTRGQQVTLSCSPISGHRSVSWYQQTPGQGLQFLFEYFSETQRNKGNFPGRFSGRQFSNSRSEMNVSTLELGDSALYLCASSLRPDRVSSGANVLTFGAGSRLTVL.

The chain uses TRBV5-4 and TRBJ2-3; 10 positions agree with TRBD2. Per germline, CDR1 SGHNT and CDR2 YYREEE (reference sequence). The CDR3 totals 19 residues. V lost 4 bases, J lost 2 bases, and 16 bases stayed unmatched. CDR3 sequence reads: CASSPGGVAGGQDTDTQYF. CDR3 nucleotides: TGTGCCAGCAGCCCCGGTGGGGTAGCGGGAGGCCAAGACACAGATACGCAGTATTTT. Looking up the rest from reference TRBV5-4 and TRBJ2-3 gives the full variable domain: ETGVTQSPTHLIKTRGQQVTLRCSSQSGHNTVSWYQQALGQGPQFIFQYYREEENGRGNFPPRFSGLQFPNYSSELNVNALELDDSALYLCASSPGGVAGGQDTDTQYFGPGTRLTVL.

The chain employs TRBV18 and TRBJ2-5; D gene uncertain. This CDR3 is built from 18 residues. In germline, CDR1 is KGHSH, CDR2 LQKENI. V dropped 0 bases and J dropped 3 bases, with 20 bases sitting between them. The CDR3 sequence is CASSPPKLVGTREETQYF. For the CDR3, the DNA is TGTGCCAGCTCACCACCGAAGTTGGTTGGCACCCGGGAAGAGACCCAGTACTTC.

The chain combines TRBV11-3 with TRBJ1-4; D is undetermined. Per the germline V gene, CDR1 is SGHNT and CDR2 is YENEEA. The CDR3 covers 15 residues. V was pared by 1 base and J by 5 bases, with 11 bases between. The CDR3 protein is CASSLGSRFNEKLFF. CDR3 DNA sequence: TGTGCCAGCAGCTTAGGTTCCCGGTTCAATGAAAAACTGTTTTTT.

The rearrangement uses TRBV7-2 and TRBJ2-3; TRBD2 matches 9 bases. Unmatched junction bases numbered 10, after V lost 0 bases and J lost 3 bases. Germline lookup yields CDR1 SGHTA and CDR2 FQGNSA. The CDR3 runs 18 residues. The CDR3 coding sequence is TGTGCCAGCAGCTTAGCGGCCCTAGCGGGATCTAGTACAGATACGCAGTATTTT. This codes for CASSLAALAGSSTDTQYF.